This T cell receptor (beta chain) was identified in a study of identical twins. Germline CDR1 SEHNR, CDR2 FQNEAQ (reference sequence). CDR3 length: 14 residues. V lost 4 bases and J 3 bases, leaving 12 bases between the germline ends. TCRdb fed the 5' RACE reads into MiXCR, producing one record per CDR3 protein. The data show approximately 210,000 distinct CDR3 sequences, with roughly 7.1% seen just once and about 14% held by the top ten. These data also formed part of another study, on T cells expressing NK-cell markers.

The clonotype comes from a woman aged 18-35 years in good health. V is TRBV7-9 and J is TRBJ1-2; D ambiguous. Sequenced input: CD8+ T cells sorted from blood. This chain's CDR3 is CASSSPTTHYGYTF. CDR3 DNA sequence: TGTGCCAGCAGCTCCCCTACAACCCACTATGGCTACACCTTC.